This T cell receptor beta chain originates from a study of blood T cell repertoires in COVID-19. Looking at the study overall: The origin of the acute and convalescent COVID-19 samples was the United States, Italy and Spain. T cells, B-cell-depleted T cells, or PBMCs provided the cDNA or gDNA that served as material.

The authors' processing: The assay estimated nucleated cells by amplifying reference gene primers. Using immunoSEQ multiplex PCR, the repertoire was profiled, and TCRdb retains in-frame clones only, with some absent. V and J calls and clone size are as listed in that table; D and trimming were resolved from the DNA. The sample carries 450,000 or so clones, approximately 91% recorded once. Those enrolled in Seattle joined during active infection and were followed longitudinally afterward. Germline CDR1 SQVTM, CDR2 ANQGSEA. Trimming cost V 3 bases and J 2 bases, with 7 bases left between them. CDR3 length: 13 residues. This clone was observed once.

The receptor was derived from a woman aged 40 to 55 with COVID-19, enrolled during active disease. The specimen was peripheral blood. V gene TRBV29-1 combines with J gene TRBJ2-2; D remains unclear. The CDR3 sequence is CSVESVNTGELFF. In nucleotides, the CDR3 is TGCAGCGTTGAGTCCGTTAACACCGGGGAGCTGTTTTTT.